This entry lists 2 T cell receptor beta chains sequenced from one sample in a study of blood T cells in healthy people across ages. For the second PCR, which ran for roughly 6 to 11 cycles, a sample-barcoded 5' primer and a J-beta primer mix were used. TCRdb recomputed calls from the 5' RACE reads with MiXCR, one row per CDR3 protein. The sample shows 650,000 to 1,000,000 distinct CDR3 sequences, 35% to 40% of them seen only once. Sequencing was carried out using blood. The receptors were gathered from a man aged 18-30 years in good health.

As DNA, the CDR3 is TGTGCCAGCAGTTACCAGAGCGGGCGTCGAGAGACCCAGTACTTC. It translates to CASSYQSGRRETQYF. The V gene is TRBV6-5, the J gene TRBJ2-5, with TRBD2 as a possible D gene (6 bases). The CDR3 loop spans 15 amino acids. V was trimmed by 2 bases and J by 4 bases, leaving 14 bases between them. From germline, CDR1 is MNHEY and CDR2 SVGAGI.

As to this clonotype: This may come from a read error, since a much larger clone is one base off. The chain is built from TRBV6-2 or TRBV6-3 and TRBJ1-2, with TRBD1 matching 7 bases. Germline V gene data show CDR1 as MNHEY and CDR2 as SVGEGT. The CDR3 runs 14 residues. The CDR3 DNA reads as TGTGCCAGCAGTTCCGGGGGACAGCCAAATGGCTACGCCTTC. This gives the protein CASSSGGQPNGYAF.